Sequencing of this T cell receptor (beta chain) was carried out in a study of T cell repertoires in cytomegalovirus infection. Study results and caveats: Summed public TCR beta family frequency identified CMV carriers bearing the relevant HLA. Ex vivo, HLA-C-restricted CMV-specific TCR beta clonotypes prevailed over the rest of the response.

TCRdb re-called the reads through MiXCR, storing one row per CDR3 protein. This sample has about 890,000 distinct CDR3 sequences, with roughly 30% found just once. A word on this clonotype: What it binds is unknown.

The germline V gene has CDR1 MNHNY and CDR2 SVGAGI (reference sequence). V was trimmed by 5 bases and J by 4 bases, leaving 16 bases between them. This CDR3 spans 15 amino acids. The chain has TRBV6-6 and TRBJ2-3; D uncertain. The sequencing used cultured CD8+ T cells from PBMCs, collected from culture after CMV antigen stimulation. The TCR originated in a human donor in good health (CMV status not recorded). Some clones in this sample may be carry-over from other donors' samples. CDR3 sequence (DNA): TGTGCCAGCAGTAACCTGTTTCCTAGTCCAGATACGCAGTATTTT. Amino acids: CASSNLFPSPDTQYF.